This T cell receptor beta chain appears in the sequencing data of a study of tumor and adjacent non-tumor tissue in lung cancer. This CDR3 region has 14 residues. Per the germline V gene, CDR1 is ENHRY and CDR2 is SYGVKD. Three rounds of nested PCR, following a modified ARM-PCR protocol, produced the TCRbeta library. TCRdb fed the multiplex PCR reads into MiXCR, producing one record per CDR3 protein. Here the sample spans about 100,000 distinct CDR3 sequences, 65% being singletons. The count of this clonotype is one. This may arise from a read error, as a much more abundant clone is one base away. This sample's RNA came from whole unsorted tissue. The normal lung tissue was taken more than 3 cm from the tumor edge.

The chain uses TRBV10-3 and TRBJ1-1, with a tentative D call TRBD1 (6 bases). This TCR derives from a man under 40 with non-small cell lung cancer. Source material: distant non-tumor lung tissue. The CDR3 here is CAIKRSGEGTETFF. The CDR3 bases are TGTGCCATCAAAAGGTCAGGGGAGGGCACTGAAACTTTCTTT.